Each of the 28 T cell receptor beta chains below was sequenced from the same sample in a study of T-cell memory formation after mild COVID-19. MiXCR, applied by TCRdb to the 5' RACE reads, yields one record per CDR3 protein. This table has about 180,000 distinct CDR3 sequences, less than 20% appearing once. The sequenced material came from PBMCs or a T cell subset sorted from them (not recorded which). The receptors were sampled from a man between 18 and 35 years old who had mild COVID-19 (a few samples of this study predate the infection). Cell type and time point are not known.

The sample holds a few counts of this clonotype. This sequence joins TRBV5-5 and TRBJ2-3; 8 bases are shared with TRBD2. Germline trimming cut 4 bases from V and 3 bases from J; bases unmatched to any gene: 10. Germline CDR1 reads SGHKS; CDR2 reads YYEKEE (reference sequence). The CDR3 loop spans 16 amino acids. CDR3: CASSLFSSGGTDTQYF. CDR3 nucleotide sequence: TGTGCCAGCAGCCTATTCTCCAGCGGGGGAACAGATACGCAGTATTTT.

This clonotype was counted a few times. This chain links TRBV7-9 with TRBJ1-1; D not resolved. CDR3 length equals 13 residues. CDR1 is SEHNR, CDR2 FQNEAQ, per germline (reference sequence). The germline V and J ends were trimmed by 1 base and 3 bases, with 6 bases remaining between them. As DNA, the CDR3 is TGTGCCAGCAGCTTAGTGGCGGACACTGAAGCTTTCTTT. This sequence encodes CASSLVADTEAFF.

This clonotype was detected only a few times. V and J are TRBV3-1 and TRBJ2-7, with TRBD2 as a possible D gene (6 bases). The V gene lost 3 bases and the J gene lost 3 bases, with 15 bases spanning the gap. CDR1 LGHDT and CDR2 YNNKEL come from the germline V gene (reference sequence). The CDR3 consists of 15 residues. The CDR3 DNA follows: TGTGCCAGCAGCCAGTCCTTCGGCGGGAACTACGAGCAGTACGTC. This codes for CASSQSFGGNYEQYV.

This chain uses TRBV3-1 with TRBJ1-6; tentative D call: TRBD1 (5 bases). The CDR3 extends over 17 amino acids. The germline V and J ends were trimmed by 0 bases and 7 bases, with 16 bases remaining between them. The germline V gene has CDR1 LGHDT and CDR2 YNNKEL (reference sequence). CDR3 in DNA: TGTGCCAGCAGCCAAGATTTTTCGGGGACGGCGAATTCACCCCTCCACTTT. Translated: CASSQDFSGTANSPLHF.

The V gene is TRBV20-1, the J gene TRBJ2-1; D is perhaps TRBD2 (5 bases). CDR3 length: 12 residues. The V and J ends lost 6 bases and 4 bases respectively, with 10 bases between them. The germline V gene encodes CDR1 DFQATT and CDR2 SNEGSKA (reference sequence). Here the CDR3 DNA reads TGCAGTGCCCCCCCGGGGTACAATGAGCAGTTCTTC. Its protein product is CSAPPGYNEQFF.

Only a few counts were recorded for this clonotype. J is TRBJ1-2 and V is TRBV25-1; no reliable D call. The germline V gene encodes CDR1 MGHDK and CDR2 SYGVNS. The CDR3 consists of 15 residues. The V end was cut by 1 base, the J end by 4 bases, with 13 bases between. The CDR3 nucleotides are TGTGCCAGCAGTGAATTGTCCCGGCAAGGCTATGGCTACACCTTC. This gives the protein CASSELSRQGYGYTF.

This sequence joins TRBV4-1 and TRBJ1-1; D is unclear. Germline assignment: CDR1 MGHRA and CDR2 YSYEKL. Trimming removed 1 base from V and 5 bases from J, with 11 bases in between. The CDR3 is made up of 14 amino acids. The CDR3 DNA is TGCGCCAGCAGCCAAGGCGAGGTGAGAACTGAAGCTTTCTTT. It codes for CASSQGEVRTEAFF.

This clonotype was recorded a few times. The gene calls are TRBV5-1 and TRBJ2-7, with D possibly TRBD2 on 7 matching bases. Germline V CDR1 and CDR2: SGHRS, YFSETQ. This CDR3 region has 15 residues. Between the trimmed V and J ends, which lost 0 bases and 6 bases, there was a span of 16 bases. The CDR3 DNA reads TGCGCCAGCAGCTTGGGCGGGGGCGCGGGACGCGAGCAGTACTTC. Translation gives CASSLGGGAGREQYF.

This clonotype has just a few counts. DNA of the CDR3: TGTGCCAGCAGCCAGCGGACTACGCCACAGTATTTT. Translated, it gives CASSQRTTPQYF. The rearrangement links TRBV3-1 to TRBJ2-3; D is perhaps TRBD2 (6 bases). There are 12 residues in the CDR3. V gave up 3 bases and J gave up 12 bases, with 13 bases separating them. Germline lookup yields CDR1 LGHDT and CDR2 YNNKEL (reference sequence).

This chain connects TRBV14 to TRBJ2-2; D is unresolved. Trimming stripped 4 bases from V and 5 bases from J, with 11 bases between. The CDR3 has 14 amino acids. The germline V gene encodes CDR1 SGHDN and CDR2 FVKESK. DNA of the CDR3: TGTGCCAGCAGCCCCTTGCCTGGGACCGGGGAGCTGTTTTTT. Protein product: CASSPLPGTGELFF.

This clonotype was detected only a few times. The chain recombines TRBV5-5 with TRBJ1-2; D perhaps matches TRBD1 (5 bases). Trimming pared 2 bases from V and 4 bases from J, leaving 12 bases between. Germline assignment: CDR1 SGHKS and CDR2 YYEKEE (reference sequence). CDR3 length: 14 residues. The CDR3 spells CASSLRQGTYGYTF. The CDR3 DNA reads TGTGCCAGCAGCTTAAGGCAGGGCACCTATGGCTACACCTTC.

This clonotype has just a few counts. The chain's CDR3 is CASTHAGTGDNEQFF. CDR3 DNA sequence: TGTGCCAGCACACATGCCGGGACAGGGGACAATGAGCAGTTCTTC. The rearrangement joins TRBV2 to TRBJ2-1; 10 nucleotides line up with TRBD1. The germline V gene has CDR1 SNHLY and CDR2 FYNNEI. There are 15 residues in the CDR3. Trimming removed 7 bases from V and 5 bases from J; junction bases left unmatched: 8.

The rearrangement uses TRBV7-2 and TRBJ2-3; TRBD2 is a possible D gene (6 bases). The CDR3 covers 15 residues. CDR1 is SGHTA, CDR2 FQGNSA, per germline. V was pared by 8 bases and J by 0 bases, with 15 bases between. The CDR3 bases are TGTGCCAGCGCGAGGTGGGGGGACAGCACAGATACGCAGTATTTT. It translates to CASARWGDSTDTQYF. The full variable domain, with the rest looked up from reference TRBV7-2 and TRBJ2-3, is GAGVSQSPSNKVTEKGKDVELRCDPISGHTALYWYRQSLGQGLEFLIYFQGNSAPDKSGLPSDRFSAERTGGSVSTLTIQRTQQEDSAVYLCASARWGDSTDTQYFGPGTRLTVL.

This clonotype was observed many times. The chain links TRBV5-1 to TRBJ2-7; the match to TRBD1 covers 10 bases. The V gene's germline CDR1 is SGHRS and CDR2 YFSETQ. The CDR3 length is 16 residues. Trimming at V came to 0 bases and at J to 1 base, leaving 4 bases not matched to a gene. The CDR3 loop reads CASSLVGDRGSYEQYV. The CDR3 DNA reads as TGCGCCAGCAGCTTGGTCGGGGACAGGGGTTCCTACGAGCAGTACGTC.

This clonotype has just a few counts. The chain recombines TRBV7-3 with TRBJ2-1; TRBD2 agrees at 9 bases. The junction had 6 bases not matched to a gene; V was cut back by 5 bases and J by 4 bases. Looked up from germline, CDR1 is SGHTA and CDR2 is FQGTGA. The CDR3 consists of 15 residues. The CDR3 protein is CASSRTSEHYNEQFF. The CDR3 DNA sequence: TGTGCCAGCAGCCGGACTAGCGAGCATTACAATGAGCAGTTCTTC.

The chain employs TRBV5-1 and TRBJ2-5, with 9 nucleotides matching TRBD1. Germline V lookup: CDR1 SGHRS, CDR2 YFSETQ. The CDR3 extends over 14 amino acids. With 7 bases clipped from V and 2 bases from J, the junction kept 6 bases outside the gene matches. The CDR3 DNA sequence: TGCGCCAGCCTTGCTGGGACAGGGCAAGAGACCCAGTACTTC. It specifies CASLAGTGQETQYF.

This clonotype appeared a few times. J is TRBJ2-7 and V is TRBV28, with D tentatively TRBD1 (5 bases). This CDR3 region has 14 residues. CDR1 and CDR2 from the germline V gene are MDHEN and SYDVKM. V lost 6 bases, J lost 5 bases, and 17 bases lay in between. CDR3 region: CASSPGQGFDEQYV. CDR3 coding DNA: TGTGCCAGCAGCCCTGGGCAGGGCTTCGACGAGCAGTACGTC.

This clonotype was counted between two and nine times. The chain carries TRBV6-5 and TRBJ1-6, with D possibly matching TRBD1 (6 bases). V was shortened by 0 bases and J by 6 bases, with 15 bases between the two germline ends. CDR3 length: 17 residues. Germline V gives CDR1 MNHEY, CDR2 SVGAGI. As DNA, the CDR3 is TGTGCCAGCAGTTACTCAAGACAGGCTAACATTAATTCACCCCTCCACTTT. This encodes CASSYSRQANINSPLHF.

The chain is built from TRBV4-3 and TRBJ2-3; D gene ambiguous. This CDR3 is 14 amino acids long. With 1 base removed from V and 3 bases from J, the gap between germline ends came to 8 bases. Germline V gene data show CDR1 as LGHNA and CDR2 as YSLEER. CDR3 bases: TGCGCCAGCAGCCAAGTCACAGCGACAGATACGCAGTATTTT. It is translated as CASSQVTATDTQYF.

This clonotype came up many times. V is TRBV7-9 and J is TRBJ2-3; 7 nucleotides agree with TRBD2. Germline values: CDR1 SEHNR, CDR2 FQNEAQ (reference sequence). V lost 5 bases and J lost 6; bases outside the gene matches: 2. The CDR3 has 12 residues. CDR3 region: CASSREEDTQYF. The CDR3 coding sequence is TGTGCCAGCAGCCGGGAGGAGGATACGCAGTATTTT.

This clonotype was seen a handful of times. The CDR3 bases are TGTGCCAGCAGCCCACAGAAGAACACTGAAGCTTTCTTT. Translation: CASSPQKNTEAFF. The chain combines TRBV2 with TRBJ1-1; D remains ambiguous. V dropped 6 bases and J dropped 1 base, with 9 bases sitting between them. Germline-derived CDR1 and CDR2 are SNHLY and FYNNEI. The length of the CDR3 is 13 residues.

As to this clonotype: A much larger clone differs by one base, so this may be a read error. The chain couples TRBV12-3 or TRBV12-4 to TRBJ2-7; TRBD1 or TRBD2 may be the D gene (5 bases each). The CDR3 has 11 amino acids. Trimming took 5 bases from V and 11 from J, leaving 13 bases between them. CDR3 sequence: CASSNRGREYF. The DNA of the CDR3 is TGTGCCAGCAGTAACCGGGGCAGGGAGTACTTC.

V gene TRBV6-5 combines with J gene TRBJ1-1; D not resolved. The CDR3 covers 12 residues. Trimming stripped 7 bases from V and 3 bases from J, with 9 bases between. Germline CDR1 and CDR2: MNHEY and SVGAGI. CDR3 sequence (DNA): TGTGCCAGCACCCACGGGGACACTGAAGCTTTCTTT. Protein sequence: CASTHGDTEAFF.

CDR3 bases: TGTGCCAGCAGCCCTTACGGTTCGTCAAACACCGGGGAGCTGTTTTTT. This translates into CASSPYGSSNTGELFF. This chain uses TRBV11-2 with TRBJ2-2; D remains ambiguous. CDR3 size: 16 residues. The V gene lost 5 bases and the J gene lost 2 bases, with 15 bases spanning the gap. Germline lookup yields CDR1 SGHAT and CDR2 FQNNGV.

This clonotype was seen more than once but under ten times. J is TRBJ2-7 and V is TRBV11-2; D is unresolved. Germline V gene data show CDR1 as SGHAT and CDR2 as FQNNGV. The germline V and J ends were trimmed by 1 base and 6 bases, with 10 bases remaining between them. The CDR3 has 13 amino acids. In DNA form, the CDR3 reads TGTGCCAGCAGCTTAGTAGGAGCCGGCGAGCAGTACGTC. As protein: CASSLVGAGEQYV.

The genes are TRBV7-2 and TRBJ2-4; unclear D gene. With 5 bases removed from V and 0 bases from J, the gap between germline ends came to 8 bases. Looked up from germline, CDR1 is SGHTA and CDR2 is FQGNSA. The CDR3 totals 14 residues. The CDR3 loop reads CASSPSLAKNIQYF. The CDR3 DNA is TGTGCCAGCAGCCCAAGCTTAGCCAAAAACATTCAGTACTTC.

The chain has TRBV30 and TRBJ2-3, with 8 bases identical to TRBD1. V lost 5 bases and J lost 4; bases outside the gene matches: 5. Germline V gene data show CDR1 as GTSNPN and CDR2 as SVGIG (reference sequence). This CDR3 comprises 13 residues. Written as DNA, the CDR3 is TGTGCCTGGGGACAGGGTGGTTCAGATACGCAGTATTTT. It codes for CAWGQGGSDTQYF.

The chain joins TRBV14 to TRBJ1-6; no clear D gene. Germline CDR1 SGHDN, CDR2 FVKESK. The CDR3 spans 16 residues. Trimming took 0 bases from V and 6 from J, leaving 12 bases between them. CDR3 sequence reads: CASSQDRYTFNSPLHF. CDR3 DNA: TGTGCCAGCAGCCAAGATCGGTACACCTTTAATTCACCCCTCCACTTT.